The clone carrying this TCR beta chain was counted many times. Its specificity is not known. V lost 5 bases, J lost 4 bases, and 24 bases stayed unmatched. This CDR3 is built from 20 residues. Germline V gives CDR1 LGHNA, CDR2 YNFKEQ. These data are taken from a study of T cells after yellow fever vaccination. A process of 5'RACE template switching, which added a universal primer site and UMIs, was used to make TCR cDNA. TCRdb ran MiXCR on the 5' RACE reads and lists one entry per CDR3 protein. Among approximately 69,000 distinct CDR3 sequences listed, around 5% were seen once. Study-wide results and caveats: Primary-vaccination clones mostly resurfaced post-booster (around 95% CD4, approximately 89% CD8).

This clonotype was sampled from a man aged 18 to 30 who received the YFV17D yellow fever vaccine. The J gene is TRBJ2-3, the V gene TRBV4-2; 7 bases map to TRBD1. Sequencing used CD4+ T cells sorted from PBMCs, obtained around 14 days after the first yellow fever vaccination. CDR3 sequence: CASSTRFPRLDRENPDTQYF. CDR3 nucleotide sequence: TGTGCCAGCAGCACCCGCTTCCCGAGACTTGACAGGGAAAATCCAGATACGCAGTATTTT.